This is a list of T cell receptor beta chains from one sample in a study of early T cells in non-severe SARS-CoV-2 infection. One entry per CDR3 protein results from TCRdb running MiXCR on the 5' RACE reads. This sample carries tens of thousands of distinct CDR3 sequences, under 6% of them seen once, and the ten largest clones take 20% to 25%. Sample: whole blood. The origin of the receptors is an adult who was a healthcare worker with PCR-confirmed SARS-CoV-2 infection or an uninfected control (not recorded which). The CDR3 runs from the conserved cysteine through the conserved F or W. A D gene is named only where the DNA matches it firmly. Expanded clones get a size class; other rows say once, few or many, or leave the size out.

clone size	D gene	V gene	J gene	CDR3 protein	CDR3 DNA
few	NA	TRBV19	TRBJ2-1	CASSIARQPYNEQFF	TGTGCCAGTAGTATAGCGCGACAGCCCTACAATGAGCAGTTCTTC
NA	TRBD1	TRBV20-1	TRBJ1-5	CSATPGQGLASNQPQHF	TGCAGTGCTACTCCGGGACAGGGGTTAGCTAGCAATCAGCCCCAGCATTTT
many	NA	TRBV5-6	TRBJ2-3	CASSLGGKNTQYF	TGTGCCAGCAGCTTGGGCGGGAAGAATACGCAGTATTTT
many	NA	TRBV24-1	TRBJ1-1	CATSDGRNTEAFF	TGTGCCACCAGTGACGGCAGAAACACTGAAGCTTTCTTT
NA	NA	TRBV5-6	TRBJ2-7	CASSLALAGGPPYEQYF	TGTGCCAGCAGCTTGGCTCTGGCCGGGGGGCCGCCCTACGAGCAGTACTTC
many	NA	TRBV6-5	TRBJ2-1	CASRPRRGEQFF	TGTGCCAGCAGGCCACGGAGGGGTGAGCAGTTCTTC
many	NA	TRBV6-6	TRBJ2-1	CASSTLREVGEQFF	TGTGCCAGCAGTACCTTAAGGGAAGTCGGTGAGCAGTTCTTC
many	NA	TRBV13	TRBJ2-7	CASSLVDAYYEQYF	TGTGCCAGCAGCTTAGTTGACGCTTACTACGAGCAGTACTTC
many	TRBD2	TRBV20-1	TRBJ2-1	CSAELAIGNEQFF	TGCAGTGCAGAACTAGCGATTGGCAATGAGCAGTTCTTC
many	TRBD1	TRBV19	TRBJ1-5	CASRDRAFSNQPQHF	TGTGCCAGTAGGGACAGGGCTTTTAGCAATCAGCCCCAGCATTTT
NA	TRBD1	TRBV20-1	TRBJ1-4	CSASAGTGSEKLFF	TGCAGTGCTAGTGCCGGGACAGGGAGCGAAAAACTGTTTTTT
NA	TRBD2	TRBV11-2	TRBJ2-5	CASSARTSGETQYF	TGTGCCAGCAGCGCAAGGACTAGCGGGGAGACCCAGTACTTC
many	NA	TRBV10-2	TRBJ1-6	CASSAVGKTSSYNSPLHF	TGCGCCAGCAGTGCGGTAGGGAAGACGAGCTCCTATAATTCACCCCTCCACTTT
many	NA	TRBV11-2	TRBJ1-1	CASSLGPRDTEAFF	TGTGCCAGCAGCTTAGGCCCAAGGGACACTGAAGCTTTCTTT
many	NA	TRBV7-2	TRBJ1-2	CASRFGWTRGDGYTF	TGTGCCAGCAGATTTGGATGGACAAGGGGAGATGGCTACACCTTC
few	NA	TRBV7-2	TRBJ2-1	CASSWGSSSYNEQFF	TGTGCCAGCAGCTGGGGGTCCAGCTCCTACAATGAGCAGTTCTTC
NA	NA	TRBV7-2	TRBJ2-3	CASSLDPSTDTQYF	TGTGCCAGCAGCTTAGATCCCAGCACAGATACGCAGTATTTT
many	NA	TRBV2	TRBJ2-5	CASRLEGQETQYF	TGTGCCAGCAGGTTGGAGGGGCAAGAGACCCAGTACTTC
NA	TRBD2	TRBV10-3	TRBJ2-3	CAISAGTSGTATQYF	TGTGCCATCAGTGCCGGGACTAGCGGGACCGCAACGCAGTATTTT
many	NA	TRBV9	TRBJ2-7	CASSPQVVSYEQYF	TGTGCCAGCAGCCCCCAGGTCGTATCCTACGAGCAGTACTTC
many	TRBD1	TRBV7-6	TRBJ2-2	CASTRGHLNTGELFF	TGTGCCAGCACCAGGGGGCACTTGAACACCGGGGAGCTGTTTTTT
NA	TRBD2	TRBV15	TRBJ2-1	CAISGLAAGENEQFF	TGTGCCATCTCGGGACTAGCGGCCGGGGAGAATGAGCAGTTCTTC
many	NA	TRBV20-1	TRBJ2-3	CSALRGSGTDTQYF	TGCAGTGCCCTCCGGGGGTCGGGCACAGATACGCAGTATTTT
many	NA	TRBV7-3	TRBJ1-1	CASSSSSNTEAFF	TGTGCCAGCAGCTCCTCCTCGAACACTGAAGCTTTCTTT
NA	NA	TRBV18	TRBJ1-4	CASSRQYEKLFF	TGTGCCAGCTCCAGACAGTATGAAAAACTGTTTTTT
few	NA	TRBV20-1	TRBJ2-3	CSAGVPDGTDTQYF	TGCAGTGCTGGGGTCCCCGACGGCACAGATACGCAGTATTTT
many	NA	TRBV20-1	TRBJ2-3	CSAREGVGTDTQYF	TGCAGTGCTAGAGAGGGAGTCGGCACAGATACGCAGTATTTT
NA	NA	TRBV20-1	TRBJ1-5	CSASSGTWDQPQHF	TGCAGTGCTAGCTCAGGGACTTGGGACCAGCCCCAGCATTTT
many	NA	TRBV7-6	TRBJ1-1	CASSSQGREAFF	TGTGCCAGCAGCTCACAGGGACGAGAAGCTTTCTTT
many	TRBD1	TRBV6-5	TRBJ1-2	CASSRGQGVWYGYTF	TGTGCCAGCAGTCGCGGACAGGGGGTTTGGTATGGCTACACCTTC
NA	NA	TRBV11-2	TRBJ2-1	CASSLGRHNEQFF	TGTGCCAGCAGCCTCGGACGACACAATGAGCAGTTCTTC
NA	NA	TRBV19	TRBJ1-2	CASTSLGRDGYTF	TGTGCCAGTACTTCGCTTGGGCGGGATGGCTACACCTTC
many	NA	TRBV28	TRBJ2-7	CASSQTSPYEQYF	TGTGCCAGCAGTCAAACCAGCCCCTACGAGCAGTACTTC
many	NA	TRBV18	TRBJ2-5	CASSPPGREQETQYF	TGTGCCAGCTCACCACCGGGGCGGGAACAAGAGACCCAGTACTTC
NA	NA	TRBV7-3	TRBJ2-3	CASSPGHSTDTQYF	TGTGCCAGCAGCCCGGGACACAGCACAGATACGCAGTATTTT
NA	TRBD2	TRBV7-8	TRBJ2-2	CASSPSAGGHTGELFF	TGTGCCAGCAGCCCGTCAGCGGGGGGGCACACCGGGGAGCTGTTTTTT
few	NA	TRBV30	TRBJ1-6	CAWSSGQGNSPLHF	TGTGCCTGGAGTAGCGGGCAGGGCAATTCACCCCTCCACTTT
many	TRBD1	TRBV6-1	TRBJ1-5	CASSEATGNQPQHF	TGTGCCAGCAGTGAAGCGACAGGGAACCAGCCCCAGCATTTT
many	NA	TRBV10-3	TRBJ2-5	CAISESTVKETQYF	TGTGCCATCAGTGAGTCGACTGTCAAAGAGACCCAGTACTTC
many	NA	TRBV4-3	TRBJ1-2	CASSQKRAFGYTF	TGCGCCAGCAGCCAAAAACGAGCTTTTGGCTACACCTTC
few	NA	TRBV11-2	TRBJ2-3	CASSLGTPRDTQYF	TGTGCCAGCAGCTTAGGCACCCCAAGGGATACGCAGTATTTT